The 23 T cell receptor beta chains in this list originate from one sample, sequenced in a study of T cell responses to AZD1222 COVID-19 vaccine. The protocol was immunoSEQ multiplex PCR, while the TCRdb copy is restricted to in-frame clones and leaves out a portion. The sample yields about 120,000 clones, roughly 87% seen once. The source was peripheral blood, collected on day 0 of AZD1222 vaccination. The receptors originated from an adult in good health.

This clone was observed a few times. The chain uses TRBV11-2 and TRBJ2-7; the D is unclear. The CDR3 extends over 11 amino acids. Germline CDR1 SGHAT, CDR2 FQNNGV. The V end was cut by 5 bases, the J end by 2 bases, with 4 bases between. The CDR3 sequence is CASSLTYEQYF. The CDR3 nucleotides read TGTGCCAGCAGCCTTACCTACGAGCAGTACTTC.

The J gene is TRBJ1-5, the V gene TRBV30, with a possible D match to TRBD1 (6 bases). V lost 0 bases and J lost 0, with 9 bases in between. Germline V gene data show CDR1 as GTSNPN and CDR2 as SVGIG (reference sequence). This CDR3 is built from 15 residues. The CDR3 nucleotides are TGTGCCTGGAGTGTAACAGGGAATAGCAATCAGCCCCAGCATTTT. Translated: CAWSVTGNSNQPQHF.

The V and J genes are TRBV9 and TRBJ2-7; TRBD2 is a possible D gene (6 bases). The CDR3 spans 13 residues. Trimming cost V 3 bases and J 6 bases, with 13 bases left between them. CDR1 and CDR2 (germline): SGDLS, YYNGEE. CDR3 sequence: CASSGRDSPEQYF. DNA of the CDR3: TGTGCCAGCAGCGGCCGGGACTCCCCCGAGCAGTACTTC.

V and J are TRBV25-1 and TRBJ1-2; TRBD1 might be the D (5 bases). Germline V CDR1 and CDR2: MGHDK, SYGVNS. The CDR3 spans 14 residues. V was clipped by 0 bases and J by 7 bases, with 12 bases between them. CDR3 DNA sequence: TGTGCCAGCAGTGAATACACCAGGGAAAGTGGCTACACCTTC. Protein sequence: CASSEYTRESGYTF.

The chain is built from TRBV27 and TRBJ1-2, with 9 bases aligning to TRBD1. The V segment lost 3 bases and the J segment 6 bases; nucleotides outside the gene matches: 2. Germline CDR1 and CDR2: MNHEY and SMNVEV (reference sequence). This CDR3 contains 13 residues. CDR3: CASSFWDRDGYTF. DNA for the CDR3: TGTGCCAGCAGTTTCTGGGACAGGGATGGCTACACCTTC.

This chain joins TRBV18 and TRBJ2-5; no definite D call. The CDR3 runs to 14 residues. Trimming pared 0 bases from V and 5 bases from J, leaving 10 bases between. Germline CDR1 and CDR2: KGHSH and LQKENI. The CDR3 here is CASSPPARAETQYF. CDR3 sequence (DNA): TGTGCCAGCTCACCACCGGCTCGGGCGGAGACCCAGTACTTC.

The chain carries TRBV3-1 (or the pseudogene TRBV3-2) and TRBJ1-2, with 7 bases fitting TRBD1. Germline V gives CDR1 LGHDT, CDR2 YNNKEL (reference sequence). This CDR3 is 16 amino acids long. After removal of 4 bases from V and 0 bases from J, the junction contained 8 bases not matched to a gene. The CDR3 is CASSRSGTVANYGYTF. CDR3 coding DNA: TGTGCCAGCAGCCGATCCGGGACAGTAGCTAACTATGGCTACACCTTC.

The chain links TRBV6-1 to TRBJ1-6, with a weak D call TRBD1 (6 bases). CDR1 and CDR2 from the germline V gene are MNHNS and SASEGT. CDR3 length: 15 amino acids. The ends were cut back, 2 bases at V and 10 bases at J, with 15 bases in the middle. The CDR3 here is CASSESSGGGSPLHF. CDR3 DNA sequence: TGTGCCAGCAGTGAATCATCCGGGGGCGGCTCACCCCTCCACTTT.

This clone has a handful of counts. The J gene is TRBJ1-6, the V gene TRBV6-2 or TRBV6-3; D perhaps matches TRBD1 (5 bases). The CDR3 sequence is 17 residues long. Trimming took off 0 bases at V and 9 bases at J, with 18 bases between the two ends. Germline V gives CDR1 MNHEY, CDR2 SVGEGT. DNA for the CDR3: TGTGCCAGCAGTTACTCCCCACGGGGGAGAGAGATTTCACCCCTCCACTTT. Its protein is CASSYSPRGREISPLHF.

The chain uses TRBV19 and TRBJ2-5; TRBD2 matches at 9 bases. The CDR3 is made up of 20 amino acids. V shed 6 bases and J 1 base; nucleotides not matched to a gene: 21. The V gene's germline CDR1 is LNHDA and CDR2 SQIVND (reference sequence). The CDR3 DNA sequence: TGTGCCAGTAGCCCCCACGCGACTAGCGGATGGAATAAAAGCCAAGAGACCCAGTACTTC. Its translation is CASSPHATSGWNKSQETQYF. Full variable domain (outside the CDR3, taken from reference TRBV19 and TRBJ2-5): DGGITQSPKYLFRKEGQNVTLSCEQNLNHDAMYWYRQDPGQGLRLIYYSQIVNDFQKGDIAEGYSVSREKKESFPLTVTSAQKNPTAFYLCASSPHATSGWNKSQETQYFGPGTRLLVL.

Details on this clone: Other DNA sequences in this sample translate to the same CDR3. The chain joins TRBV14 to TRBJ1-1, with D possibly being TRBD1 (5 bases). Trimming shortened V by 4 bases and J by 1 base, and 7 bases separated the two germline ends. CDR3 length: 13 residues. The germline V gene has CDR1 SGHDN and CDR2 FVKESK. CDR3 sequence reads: CASSLQGNTEAFF. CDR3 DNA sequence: TGTGCCAGCAGCCTCCAGGGGAACACTGAAGCTTTCTTT.

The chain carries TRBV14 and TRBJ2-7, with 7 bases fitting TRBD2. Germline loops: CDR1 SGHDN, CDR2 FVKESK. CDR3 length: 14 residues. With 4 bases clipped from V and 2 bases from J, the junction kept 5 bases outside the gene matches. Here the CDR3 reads CASSPRGVPYEQYF. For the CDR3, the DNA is TGTGCCAGCAGCCCTCGGGGGGTACCCTACGAGCAGTACTTC.

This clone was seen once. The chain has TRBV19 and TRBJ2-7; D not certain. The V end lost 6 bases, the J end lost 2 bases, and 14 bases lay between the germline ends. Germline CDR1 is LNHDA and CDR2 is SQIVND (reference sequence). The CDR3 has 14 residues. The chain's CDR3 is CASSPDGNAYEQYF. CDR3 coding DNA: TGTGCCAGTAGCCCCGACGGCAACGCCTACGAGCAGTACTTC.

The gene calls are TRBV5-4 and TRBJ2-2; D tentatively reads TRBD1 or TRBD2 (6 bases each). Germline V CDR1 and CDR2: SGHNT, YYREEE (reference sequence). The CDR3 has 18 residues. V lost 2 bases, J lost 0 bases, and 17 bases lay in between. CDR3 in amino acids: CASSFGGWGGANTGELFF. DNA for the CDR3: TGTGCCAGCAGCTTCGGGGGCTGGGGAGGCGCGAACACCGGGGAGCTGTTTTTT.

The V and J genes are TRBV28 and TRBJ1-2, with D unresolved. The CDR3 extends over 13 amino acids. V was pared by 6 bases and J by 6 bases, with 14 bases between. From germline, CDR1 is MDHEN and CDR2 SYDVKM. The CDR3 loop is CASRFPGFDGYTF. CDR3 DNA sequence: TGTGCCAGCAGGTTCCCCGGGTTCGATGGCTACACCTTC.

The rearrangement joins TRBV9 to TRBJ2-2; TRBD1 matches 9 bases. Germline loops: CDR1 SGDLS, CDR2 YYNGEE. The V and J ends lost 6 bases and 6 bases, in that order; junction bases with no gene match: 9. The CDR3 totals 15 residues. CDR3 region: CASNPGQGLSGELFF. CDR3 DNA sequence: TGTGCCAGCAACCCGGGACAGGGTTTGTCCGGGGAGCTGTTTTTT. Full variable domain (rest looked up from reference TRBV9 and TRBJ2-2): DSGVTQTPKHLITATGQRVTLRCSPRSGDLSVYWYQQSLDQGLQFLIQYYNGEERAKGNILERFSAQQFPDLHSELNLSSLELGDSALYFCASNPGQGLSGELFFGEGSRLTVL.

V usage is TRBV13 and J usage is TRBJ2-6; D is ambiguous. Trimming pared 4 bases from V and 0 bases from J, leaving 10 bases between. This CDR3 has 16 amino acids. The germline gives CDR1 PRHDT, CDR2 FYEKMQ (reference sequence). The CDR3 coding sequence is TGTGCCAGCAGCTCAAGAGCATTCTCTGGGGCCAACGTCCTGACTTTC. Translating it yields CASSSRAFSGANVLTF.

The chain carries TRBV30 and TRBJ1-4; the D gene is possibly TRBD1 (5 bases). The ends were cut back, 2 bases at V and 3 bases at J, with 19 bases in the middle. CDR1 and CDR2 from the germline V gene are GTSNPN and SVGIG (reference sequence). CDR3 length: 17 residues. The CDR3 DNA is TGTGCCTGGAGTAGATTCGTGCGGGGGAGGGCTAATGAAAAACTGTTTTTT. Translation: CAWSRFVRGRANEKLFF.

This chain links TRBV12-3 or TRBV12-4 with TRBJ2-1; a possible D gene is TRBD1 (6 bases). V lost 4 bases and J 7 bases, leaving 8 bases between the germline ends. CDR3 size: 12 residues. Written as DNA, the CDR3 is TGTGCCAGCAGTTGGCAGGGGAATGAGCAGTTCTTC. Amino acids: CASSWQGNEQFF.

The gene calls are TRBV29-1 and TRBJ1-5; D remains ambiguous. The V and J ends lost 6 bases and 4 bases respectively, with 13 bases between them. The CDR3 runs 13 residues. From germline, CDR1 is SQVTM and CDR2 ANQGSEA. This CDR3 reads CSVTTTDNQPQHF. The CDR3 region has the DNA TGCAGCGTAACCACGACGGATAATCAGCCCCAGCATTTT.

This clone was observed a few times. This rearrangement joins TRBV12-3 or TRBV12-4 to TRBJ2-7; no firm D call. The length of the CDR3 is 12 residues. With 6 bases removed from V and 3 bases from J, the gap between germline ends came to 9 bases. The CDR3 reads CASSRTLYEQYF. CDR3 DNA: TGTGCCAGCAGCCGCACCCTCTACGAGCAGTACTTC.

The DNA for the CDR3 is TGTGCCAGCTCACCACCGACTAGCGCCTACAATGAGCAGTTCTTC. Its translation is CASSPPTSAYNEQFF. This chain connects TRBV18 to TRBJ2-1; 8 bases fit TRBD2. Per the germline V gene, CDR1 is KGHSH and CDR2 is LQKENI. The CDR3 runs to 15 residues. The ends lost 0 bases at V and 2 bases at J; junction bases unmatched: 0.

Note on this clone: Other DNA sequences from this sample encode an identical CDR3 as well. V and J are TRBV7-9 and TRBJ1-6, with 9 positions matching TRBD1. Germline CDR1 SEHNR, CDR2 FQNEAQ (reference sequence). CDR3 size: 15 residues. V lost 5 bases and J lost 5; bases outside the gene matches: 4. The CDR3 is CASSAQGADNSPLHF. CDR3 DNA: TGTGCCAGCAGCGCACAGGGGGCGGATAATTCACCCCTCCACTTT.